The clone carrying this T cell receptor (beta chain) has just a few counts. Its antigen is currently unknown. The germline V gene encodes CDR1 GTSNPN and CDR2 SVGIG (reference sequence). This CDR3 comprises 13 residues. With 4 bases removed from V and 6 bases from J, the gap between germline ends came to 13 bases. The source of the sample is a study of identical twins. Study-level findings and limits: Conclusions rested on cross-sectional statistics rather than following the same donors.

TCRdb processed the 5' RACE reads anew with MiXCR; each CDR3 protein has one entry. The sample records roughly 710,000 distinct CDR3 sequences, 5.5% to 6.5% being singletons. The chain recombines TRBV30 with TRBJ2-1, with D unclear. The sequencing sample was made of naive T cells sorted from blood. This clonotype was obtained from a man between 18 and 35 years old in good health. CDR3 amino acids: CAWTSVGGNEQFF. The CDR3 nucleotides read TGTGCCTGGACGAGCGTAGGTGGCAATGAGCAGTTCTTC.